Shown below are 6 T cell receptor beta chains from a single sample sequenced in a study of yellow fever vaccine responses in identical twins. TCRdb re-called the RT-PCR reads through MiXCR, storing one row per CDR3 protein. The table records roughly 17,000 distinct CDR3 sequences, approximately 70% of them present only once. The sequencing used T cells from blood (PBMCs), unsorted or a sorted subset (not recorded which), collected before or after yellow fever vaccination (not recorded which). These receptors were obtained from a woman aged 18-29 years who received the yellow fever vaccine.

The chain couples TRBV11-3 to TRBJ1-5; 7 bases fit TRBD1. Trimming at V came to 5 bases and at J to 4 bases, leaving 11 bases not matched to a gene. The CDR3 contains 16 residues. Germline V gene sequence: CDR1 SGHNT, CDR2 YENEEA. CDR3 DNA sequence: TGTGCCAGCAGCCCCCGGACAGGCTGGGAAAATCAGCCCCAGCATTTT. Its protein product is CASSPRTGWENQPQHF.

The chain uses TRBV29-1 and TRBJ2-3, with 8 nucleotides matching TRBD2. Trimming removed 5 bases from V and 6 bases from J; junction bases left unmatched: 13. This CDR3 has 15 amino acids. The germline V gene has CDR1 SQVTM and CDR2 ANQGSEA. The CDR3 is CSVLLTGGPSDTQYF. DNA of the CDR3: TGCAGCGTTCTACTCACGGGGGGGCCATCCGATACGCAGTATTTT.

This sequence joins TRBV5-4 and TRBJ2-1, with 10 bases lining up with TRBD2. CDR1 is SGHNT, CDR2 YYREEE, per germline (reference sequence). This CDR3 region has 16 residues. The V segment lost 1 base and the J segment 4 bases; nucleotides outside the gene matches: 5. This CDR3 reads CASSLSAGGQYNEQFF. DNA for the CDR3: TGTGCCAGCAGCTTGTCAGCGGGGGGGCAGTACAATGAGCAGTTCTTC. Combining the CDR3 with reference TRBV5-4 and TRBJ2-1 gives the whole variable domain ETGVTQSPTHLIKTRGQQVTLRCSSQSGHNTVSWYQQALGQGPQFIFQYYREEENGRGNFPPRFSGLQFPNYSSELNVNALELDDSALYLCASSLSAGGQYNEQFFGPGTRLTVL.

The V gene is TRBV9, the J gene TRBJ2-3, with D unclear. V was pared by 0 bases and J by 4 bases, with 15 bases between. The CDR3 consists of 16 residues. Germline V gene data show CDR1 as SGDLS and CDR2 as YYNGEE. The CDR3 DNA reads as TGTGCCAGCAGCGTAGCTTCCGCTAGATCCGCAGATACGCAGTATTTT. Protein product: CASSVASARSADTQYF.

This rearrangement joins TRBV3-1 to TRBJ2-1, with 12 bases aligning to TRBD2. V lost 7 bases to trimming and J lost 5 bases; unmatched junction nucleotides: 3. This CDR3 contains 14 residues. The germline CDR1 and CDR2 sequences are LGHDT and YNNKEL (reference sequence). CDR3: CASTGLAGNNEQFF. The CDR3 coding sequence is TGTGCCAGCACCGGACTAGCGGGGAACAATGAGCAGTTCTTC.

The CDR3 loop reads CASSLQGLQPQHF. The CDR3, as DNA: TGTGCCAGCAGCTTGCAGGGACTTCAGCCCCAGCATTTT. The J gene is TRBJ1-5, the V gene TRBV5-6; weak D call: TRBD1 (5 bases). CDR1 and CDR2 (germline): SGHDT, YYEEEE. Trimming pared 1 base from V and 6 bases from J, leaving 8 bases between. This CDR3 region has 13 residues. Supplemented by reference TRBV5-6 and TRBJ1-5, the full variable domain reads DAGVTQSPTHLIKTRGQQVTLRCSPKSGHDTVSWYQQALGQGPQFIFQYYEEEERQRGNFPDRFSGHQFPNYSSELNVNALLLGDSALYLCASSLQGLQPQHFGDGTRLSIL.